Given below is one TCR beta chain in context. Its antigen is as yet unknown. TCRdb used MiXCR to reprocess the 5' RACE reads, holding one entry per CDR3 protein. The table includes a few hundred thousand distinct CDR3 sequences, approximately 20% detected once. This record belongs to a study of CD8 T cells in ankylosing spondylitis. Overall study findings and caveats: A motif of 7 to 9 highly homologous TCR beta variants was seen as apparently characteristic of ankylosing spondylitis blood. Significant enrichment of disease-linked clones was reported in matched ankylosing spondylitis synovial fluid. Previous work reported some of these motif variants in the synovial fluid and blood of reactive arthritis. Clones linked to the disease showed a CD8+ phenotype. They occurred at relatively low frequencies in peripheral blood.

The V gene's germline CDR1 is SGHRS and CDR2 YFSETQ. CDR3 size: 16 residues. Trimming shortened V by 2 bases and J by 0 bases, and 13 bases separated the two germline ends. The sample comprised blood, either unsorted or a sorted T cell fraction (not recorded which). The TCR was taken from a male donor with ankylosing spondylitis or in good health (not recorded which). This chain connects TRBV5-1 to TRBJ2-3; D gene uncertain. The CDR3 is CASSFPPDESTDTQYF. The CDR3, as DNA: TGCGCCAGCAGCTTCCCCCCCGACGAGAGCACAGATACGCAGTATTTT. Filled out from reference TRBV5-1 and TRBJ2-3, the complete variable domain reads KAGVTQTPRYLIKTRGQQVTLSCSPISGHRSVSWYQQTPGQGLQFLFEYFSETQRNKGNFPGRFSGRQFSNSRSEMNVSTLELGDSALYLCASSFPPDESTDTQYFGPGTRLTVL.